The 20 T cell receptor beta chains below were found in one sample sequenced in a study of blood T cell repertoires in COVID-19. The repertoire was sequenced with immunoSEQ multiplex PCR; TCRdb's copy has only in-frame clones and lacks some. The sample lists about 110,000 clones, approximately 80% occurring once. The sequencing sample was made of peripheral blood. The receptors here all came from a man aged 70 or older with active or convalescent COVID-19.

This rearrangement joins TRBV24-1 to TRBJ1-2, with TRBD1 matching 7 bases. This CDR3 has 15 residues. CDR1 and CDR2 from the germline V gene are KGHDR and SFDVKD. V dropped 5 bases and J dropped 7; count of bases not matched to a gene: 12. The CDR3 nucleotides are TGTGCCACCAGTGCGGGATCAGGACAGGATCGTGGCTACACCTTC. Translating gives CATSAGSGQDRGYTF.

The CDR3: CASSQAGKTYEQYF. The CDR3 DNA follows: TGTGCCAGCAGCCAAGCAGGGAAAACCTACGAGCAGTACTTC. This chain joins TRBV5-4 and TRBJ2-7; a possible D gene is TRBD1 (5 bases). Trimming pared 4 bases from V and 2 bases from J, leaving 13 bases between. Per germline, CDR1 SGHNT and CDR2 YYREEE (reference sequence). The CDR3 consists of 14 residues.

The J gene is TRBJ1-1, the V gene TRBV6-5; a weak D match, TRBD1 (6 bases). In germline, CDR1 is MNHEY, CDR2 SVGAGI. This CDR3 is built from 14 residues. The V end was cut by 6 bases, the J end by 1 base, with 12 bases between. The CDR3 protein is CASRADRRNTEAFF. The CDR3, as DNA: TGTGCCAGCAGAGCAGACAGGAGGAACACTGAAGCTTTCTTT.

The genes are TRBV28 and TRBJ2-3, with a weak D call TRBD2 (5 bases). CDR3 length: 13 residues. Germline CDR1 reads MDHEN; CDR2 reads SYDVKM. Trimming took 4 bases from V and 13 from J, leaving 18 bases between them. CDR3 in amino acids: CASSSGMRYEEYF. As DNA, the CDR3 is TGTGCCAGCAGTTCGGGGATGAGATACGAGGAGTATTTT.

The V and J genes are TRBV5-1 and TRBJ1-1; D is undetermined. CDR1 and CDR2 from the germline V gene are SGHRS and YFSETQ. CDR3 length: 14 residues. Trimming took 1 base from V and 1 from J, leaving 8 bases between them. The CDR3 region has the DNA TGCGCCAGCAGCTTGACAGTGGAGAACACTGAAGCTTTCTTT. This codes for CASSLTVENTEAFF.

The chain joins TRBV19 to TRBJ1-5; a weak D match, TRBD1 (6 bases). The V and J ends lost 6 bases and 5 bases respectively, with 14 bases between them. Germline loops: CDR1 LNHDA, CDR2 SQIVND (reference sequence). CDR3 size: 14 residues. CDR3 sequence reads: CASSRTAVDQPQHF. DNA for the CDR3: TGTGCCAGTAGCAGGACAGCCGTCGATCAGCCCCAGCATTTT.

This chain links TRBV7-8 with TRBJ2-7, with 8 nucleotides matching TRBD2. The CDR3 sequence is 16 residues long. With V trimmed by 5 bases and J by 2 bases, 11 bases remained unmatched. Germline V gene lookup returns CDR1 SGHVS and CDR2 FQNEAQ. CDR3 sequence (DNA): TGTGCCAGCAGCCCACAGGTAGCGGGGACCCCCTACGAGCAGTACTTC. Translating gives CASSPQVAGTPYEQYF. The full variable domain, completed using reference TRBV7-8 and TRBJ2-7, is GAGVSQSPRYKVAKRGQDVALRCDPISGHVSLFWYQQALGQGPEFLTYFQNEAQLDKSGLPSDRFFAERPEGSVSTLKIQRTQQEDSAVYLCASSPQVAGTPYEQYFGPGTRLTVT.

CDR3 nucleotides: TGTGCCAGCAGCTTCGGCCGTGCGGAGTACAATGAGCAGTTCTTC. As protein: CASSFGRAEYNEQFF. The chain carries TRBV7-6 and TRBJ2-1; no clear D gene. CDR3 size: 15 residues. Trimming pared 3 bases from V and 4 bases from J, leaving 13 bases between. Germline lookup yields CDR1 SGHVS and CDR2 FNYEAQ. The full variable domain, in which reference TRBV7-6 and TRBJ2-1 provide the parts outside the CDR3, is GAGVSQSPRYKVTKRGQDVALRCDPISGHVSLYWYRQALGQGPEFLTYFNYEAQQDKSGLPNDRFSAERPEGSISTLTIQRTEQRDSAMYRCASSFGRAEYNEQFFGPGTRLTVL.

The V gene is TRBV7-3, the J gene TRBJ2-1, with 7 bases lining up with TRBD2. Germline CDR1 SGHTA, CDR2 FQGTGA. Losses at the gene ends were 4 bases for V and 9 bases for J; bases not matched to a gene: 0. The CDR3 spans 11 residues. CDR3 sequence reads: CASSSSGEQFF. CDR3 nucleotides: TGTGCCAGCAGCTCTAGCGGTGAGCAGTTCTTC.

The J gene is TRBJ1-2, the V gene TRBV5-1, with 7 nucleotides matching TRBD1. J gave up 6 bases and V 1 base, and 9 bases lay outside the gene matches. Per germline, CDR1 SGHRS and CDR2 YFSETQ. The CDR3 runs to 15 residues. This CDR3 reads CASSLLTQGENGYTF. The CDR3 DNA reads as TGCGCCAGCAGCTTGTTGACCCAGGGGGAAAATGGCTACACCTTC.

Here the CDR3 reads CASSQVGAEVYGYTF. CDR3 nucleotide sequence: TGTGCCAGCAGCCAAGTGGGGGCGGAGGTCTATGGCTACACCTTC. V is TRBV3-1 (or the pseudogene TRBV3-2) and J is TRBJ1-2, with D possibly being TRBD1 (6 bases). V lost 1 base and J 4 bases, leaving 13 bases between the germline ends. Germline CDR1 reads LGHDT; CDR2 reads YNNKEL (reference sequence). The CDR3 loop spans 15 amino acids.

This clone was detected once. CDR3 sequence (DNA): TGTGCCAGCAGCCGTAGACAGGGGGCAAGCTATGGCTACACCTTC. As protein: CASSRRQGASYGYTF. The rearrangement uses TRBV3-1 (or the pseudogene TRBV3-2) and TRBJ1-2; TRBD1 agrees at 10 bases. V dropped 4 bases and J dropped 4; count of bases not matched to a gene: 6. This CDR3 has 15 residues. Germline V gene lookup returns CDR1 LGHDT and CDR2 YNNKEL (reference sequence).

Comment on this clone: A junction boundary mismatches the germline segment, possibly from a read error. The V gene is TRBV6-5, the J gene TRBJ1-6; D gene uncertain. The CDR3 contains 14 residues. From germline, CDR1 is MNHEY and CDR2 SVGAGI. CDR3 residues: CASRSGSFNSPLHF. In nucleotides, the CDR3 is TGTGCCAGCAGGTCCGGGTCCTTTAATTCACCCCTCCACTTT.

V gene TRBV6-1 combines with J gene TRBJ1-1; 7 bases fit TRBD1. The CDR3 loop spans 16 amino acids. Per germline, CDR1 MNHNS and CDR2 SASEGT. The trim removed 2 bases at V and 0 bases at J, leaving 6 bases unmatched. CDR3 sequence reads: CASSEPYRGMNTEAFF. The CDR3 coding sequence is TGTGCCAGCAGTGAACCGTACAGGGGAATGAACACTGAAGCTTTCTTT.

The rearrangement joins TRBV7-9 to TRBJ1-1, with 7 bases lining up with TRBD1. Germline V gene data show CDR1 as SEHNR and CDR2 as FQNEAQ (reference sequence). This CDR3 comprises 12 residues. V was clipped by 1 base and J by 8 bases; unmatched bases: 1. Here the CDR3 reads CASSLGDREAFF. CDR3 DNA sequence: TGTGCCAGCAGCTTAGGGGACAGAGAAGCTTTCTTT.

The genes are TRBV19 and TRBJ1-1; D not certain. The germline gives CDR1 LNHDA, CDR2 SQIVND (reference sequence). The CDR3 runs 13 residues. Trimming removed 10 bases at V and 3 bases at J, with 15 bases between. For the CDR3, the DNA is TGTGCCACCCGCTCCCATTCGGACACTGAAGCTTTCTTT. Translating gives CATRSHSDTEAFF.

This clone has a handful of counts. One end of the junction fails to match germline, which may point to a read error. The chain carries TRBV7-7 and TRBJ2-5; maybe TRBD2 (6 bases). The CDR3 consists of 14 residues. In germline, CDR1 is SSHAT, CDR2 FNYEAQ (reference sequence). The CDR3 loop reads CASSPTSLGETQYF. The CDR3 bases are TGTGCTAGCAGCCCGACTAGTCTCGGCGAGACCCAGTACTTC.

This clone was counted only a few times. The chain recombines TRBV30 with TRBJ1-5, with D uncertain. The germline V gene has CDR1 GTSNPN and CDR2 SVGIG (reference sequence). V was pared by 0 bases and J by 3 bases, with 9 bases between. The CDR3 extends over 14 amino acids. CDR3 bases: TGTGCCTGGAGTGTCACACAGTTCAATCAGCCCCAGCATTTT. This codes for CAWSVTQFNQPQHF.

V usage is TRBV6-5 and J usage is TRBJ1-2; 8 bases match TRBD1. This CDR3 region has 14 residues. Germline assignment: CDR1 MNHEY and CDR2 SVGAGI. The ends lost 3 bases at V and 7 bases at J; junction bases unmatched: 7. The CDR3 sequence is CASSYTQGAGGYTF. CDR3 coding DNA: TGTGCCAGCAGTTATACCCAGGGGGCAGGTGGCTACACCTTC.

The gene calls are TRBV3-1 (or the pseudogene TRBV3-2) and TRBJ2-1; 8 nucleotides align to TRBD2. The CDR3 loop spans 15 amino acids. The germline V gene encodes CDR1 LGHDT and CDR2 YNNKEL (reference sequence). J lost 8 bases, V lost 1 base, and 7 bases had no gene match. The CDR3 loop is CASSQASGSFDEQFF. Here the CDR3 DNA reads TGTGCCAGCAGCCAAGCCAGCGGGAGTTTCGATGAGCAGTTCTTC.